Here is one TCR beta chain with its context. V lost 5 bases, J lost 8 bases, and 6 bases lay in between. Germline CDR1 MGHDK, CDR2 SYGVNS. The CDR3 spans 11 residues. The data belong to a study of T cell changes during pregnancy in multiple sclerosis. Assay: immunoSEQ multiplex PCR; the TCRdb copy retains only in-frame clones and omits some. The sample contains around 35,000 clones, 75% to 90% of which appear only once. The J gene is TRBJ1-4, the V gene TRBV25-1; D is ambiguous. The source material was CD8+ T cells from peripheral blood mononuclear cells, sampled after pregnancy. This TCR was sampled from a female donor with multiple sclerosis, enrolled in a pregnancy study. This CDR3 is CASSPFEKLFF. The CDR3 coding sequence is TGTGCCAGCAGTCCATTCGAAAAACTGTTTTTT.